The source of this T cell receptor beta chain is a study of T cell responses to AZD1222 COVID-19 vaccine. Profiling relied on immunoSEQ multiplex PCR, and the TCRdb table lists in-frame clones only, not all of them. The sample consists of more than 150,000 clones, 94% of them appearing once. Study-wide findings and caveats: Only six AZD1222 recipients tested seropositive at baseline. A reported finding is that nearly half of spike-specific TCRs target unmutated variant regions. Without day 14 samples, only post-peak T cell repertoires were studied.

Comment on this clone: Its antigen remains unidentified.

The CDR3 is 13 residues long. Germline V gives CDR1 LNHDA, CDR2 SQIVND (reference sequence). V was trimmed by 6 bases and J by 3 bases, leaving 12 bases between them. This chain joins TRBV19 and TRBJ2-7, with D possibly matching TRBD2 (6 bases). The clonotype comes from an adult who received the AZD1222 COVID-19 vaccine. Sequencing used peripheral blood, obtained 28 days after the second AZD1222 dose. The CDR3 loop reads CASSPARDYEQYF. The CDR3, as DNA: TGTGCCAGTAGCCCCGCGCGGGACTACGAGCAGTACTTC.